This T cell receptor (beta chain) comes out of a study of Ad26.COV2.S vaccination and SARS-CoV-2 variants. Study details: Each vaccinee took Ad26.COV2.S intramuscularly, once or twice 56 days apart.

There are many counts of this clone. The treatment was: roughly 18 received Ad26.COV2.S at low or high dose, single or two shots; 5 received placebo; per-sample allocation not given. All samples were drawn on day 63, counting from the first vaccine or placebo injection. Profiled with immunoSEQ multiplex PCR; TCRdb holds only in-frame clones, not every one. Of 380,000 or so clones in the sample, about 83% are singletons; the top ten hold about 7.4%. The specimen was peripheral blood, collected in a trial of Ad26.COV2.S vaccine versus placebo. This clonotype was obtained from a person between 18 and 65 years old who received the Ad26.COV2.S COVID-19 vaccine or a placebo.

This CDR3 reads CASTSTKDGELGSNQPQHF. CDR3 nucleotide sequence: TGTGCTAGTACTTCGACGAAGGACGGGGAGCTTGGGAGCAATCAGCCCCAGCATTTT. The chain is built from TRBV12-5 and TRBJ1-5; D remains unclear. V was pared by 8 bases and J by 1 base, with 27 bases between. This CDR3 comprises 19 residues. Germline V gene sequence: CDR1 LGHNT, CDR2 FRNRAP.